These 9 T cell receptor beta chains came from one sample sequenced in a study of graft-versus-host responses after intestinal transplantation. The antigens of these receptors remain unknown. The method was immunoSEQ multiplex PCR; TCRdb's version includes in-frame clones alone and lacks a portion of them. The sample gives 90,000 to 95,000 clones, about 91% of which show up once; 0.4% to 0.5% is in the top ten. Sequenced here: unstimulated CD8+ T cells sorted from spleen or lymph node cells, sampled before intestinal transplant. These receptors originate from a human donor who received an intestinal transplant.

This clone was detected once. The chain links TRBV28 to TRBJ2-7; D unresolved. The germline gives CDR1 MDHEN, CDR2 SYDVKM. This CDR3 region has 15 residues. The germline V and J ends were trimmed by 5 bases and 0 bases, with 14 bases remaining between them. CDR3 loop: CASSQPRVYSYEQYF. For the CDR3, the DNA is TGTGCCAGCAGTCAGCCTAGAGTATACTCCTACGAGCAGTACTTC.

This CDR3 is CASSFRTGNTEAFF. DNA for the CDR3: TGCGCCAGCAGCTTCAGGACTGGGAACACTGAAGCTTTCTTT. This chain connects TRBV4-1 to TRBJ1-1; no clear D gene. Germline V gene lookup returns CDR1 MGHRA and CDR2 YSYEKL. Trimming pared 5 bases from V and 1 base from J, leaving 11 bases between. The length of the CDR3 is 14 residues.

The chain uses TRBV7-3 and TRBJ2-1; 12 bases fit TRBD2. J gave up 8 bases and V 5 bases, and 7 bases lay outside the gene matches. The length of the CDR3 is 15 residues. Germline CDR1 and CDR2: SGHTA and FQGTGA. The chain's CDR3 is CASSARLAGVDEQFF. CDR3 in DNA: TGTGCCAGCAGCGCCCGACTAGCGGGAGTTGATGAGCAGTTCTTC.

This clone came up a few times. The J gene is TRBJ1-1, the V gene TRBV19; 8 bases match TRBD1. The germline CDR1 and CDR2 sequences are LNHDA and SQIVND (reference sequence). After removal of 6 bases from V and 1 base from J, the junction contained 1 base not matched to a gene. CDR3 length equals 13 residues. The CDR3 bases are TGTGCCAGTAGCCAGGGGGCGAACACTGAAGCTTTCTTT. As protein: CASSQGANTEAFF.

The chain employs TRBV6-5 and TRBJ1-1, with D tentatively TRBD1 (5 bases). Germline V gives CDR1 MNHEY, CDR2 SVGAGI. The CDR3 has 14 residues. Between the trimmed V and J ends, which lost 9 bases and 1 base, there was a span of 15 bases. CDR3 in amino acids: CASHFGGGNTEAFF. Here the CDR3 DNA reads TGTGCCAGTCATTTCGGGGGAGGGAACACTGAAGCTTTCTTT.

This chain links TRBV18 with TRBJ2-3, with 9 bases matching TRBD1. Unmatched junction bases numbered 4, after V lost 6 bases and J lost 6 bases. In germline, CDR1 is KGHSH, CDR2 LQKENI. The CDR3 runs to 13 residues. The CDR3 sequence is CASSGTGWDTQYF. The CDR3 DNA follows: TGTGCCAGCTCCGGGACAGGGTGGGATACGCAGTATTTT.

This chain uses TRBV7-8 with TRBJ2-7; maybe TRBD2 (6 bases). The CDR3 length is 15 residues. Between the trimmed V and J ends, which lost 1 base and 3 bases, there was a span of 13 bases. Germline loops: CDR1 SGHVS, CDR2 FQNEAQ. The DNA for the CDR3 is TGTGCCAGCAGCTTAGACCGGGACTCGATCTACGAGCAGTACTTC. Protein product: CASSLDRDSIYEQYF.

CDR3 in DNA: TGTGCCAGCAGTAGTACAGGATACAATGAGCAGTTCTTC. Encoded protein: CASSSTGYNEQFF. The chain uses TRBV6-5 and TRBJ2-1; D may be TRBD1 (5 bases). Trimming took 5 bases from V and 4 from J, leaving 9 bases between them. Germline V gene data show CDR1 as MNHEY and CDR2 as SVGAGI. The CDR3 sequence is 13 residues long.

The chain combines TRBV27 with TRBJ2-7; D possibly corresponds to TRBD1 (5 bases). The CDR3 totals 12 residues. Trimming cost V 8 bases and J 2 bases, with 10 bases left between them. The germline V gene encodes CDR1 MNHEY and CDR2 SMNVEV (reference sequence). DNA for the CDR3: TGTGCCAGCTACGACAGCCCCTACGAGCAGTACTTC. Translating gives CASYDSPYEQYF.